The clone carrying this T cell receptor (beta chain) turned up a few times. Antigen: not known. Unique molecular identifier tags were affixed to discrete cDNA molecules. TCRdb re-derived calls from the 5' RACE reads in MiXCR, one entry per CDR3 protein. Counted here are tens of thousands of distinct CDR3 sequences, approximately 10% occurring once; the ten biggest clones make up about 11%. CDR3 length: 14 residues. Germline CDR1 reads SGHAT; CDR2 reads FQNNGV. V was pared by 5 bases and J by 8 bases, with 15 bases between. This sample is part of a study of early T cells in non-severe SARS-CoV-2 infection. Overall study: The sequenced material was bulk RNA from unsorted whole blood, and its chains were unpaired. Study-wide results and limits: A preference for anti-spike CD8 responses marked VDJdb matching, which missed private and CD4 specificities.

This receptor was taken from an adult who was a healthcare worker with PCR-confirmed SARS-CoV-2 infection or an uninfected control (not recorded which). The rearrangement joins TRBV11-2 to TRBJ2-2; possibly TRBD2 for D (5 bases). The sequences come from whole blood, collected at baseline. CDR3 nucleotides: TGTGCCAGCAGCCTTCAACTAGTTTCTGGGGAGCTGTTTTTT. It encodes CASSLQLVSGELFF.